This T cell receptor beta chain was recovered during a study of T cell changes during pregnancy in multiple sclerosis. Sequencing used immunoSEQ multiplex PCR; TCRdb keeps in-frame clones, though not all of them. The table has about 39,000 clones, around 94% seen once. Germline-derived CDR1 and CDR2 are MDHEN and SYDVKM. V was cut by 11 bases and J by 0 bases, with 14 bases left in between. The CDR3 has 14 residues. The V gene is TRBV28, the J gene TRBJ1-3; perhaps TRBD1 as D (6 bases). This specimen was peripheral blood, taken in the third trimester of pregnancy. This sequence was found in a female donor with multiple sclerosis, enrolled in a pregnancy study. The CDR3 nucleotides are TGTGCCTCCAGAAGGGGGTCCTCTGGAAACACCATATATTTT. Its translation is CASRRGSSGNTIYF.